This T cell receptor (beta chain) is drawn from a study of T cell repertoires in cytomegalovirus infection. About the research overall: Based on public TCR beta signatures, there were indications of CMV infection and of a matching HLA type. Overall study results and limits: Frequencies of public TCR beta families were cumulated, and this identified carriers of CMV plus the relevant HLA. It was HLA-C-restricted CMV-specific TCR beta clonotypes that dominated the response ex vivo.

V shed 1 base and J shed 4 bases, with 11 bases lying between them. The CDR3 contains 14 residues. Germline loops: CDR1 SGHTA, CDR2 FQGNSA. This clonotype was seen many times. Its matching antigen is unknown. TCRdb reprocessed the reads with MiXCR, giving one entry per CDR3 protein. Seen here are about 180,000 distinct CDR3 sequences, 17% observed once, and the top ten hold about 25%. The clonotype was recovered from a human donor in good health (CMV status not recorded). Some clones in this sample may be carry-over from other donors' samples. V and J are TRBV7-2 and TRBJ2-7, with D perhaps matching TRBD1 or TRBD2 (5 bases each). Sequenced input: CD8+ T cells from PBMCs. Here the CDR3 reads CASSLGGPPYEQYF. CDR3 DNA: TGTGCCAGCAGCTTAGGGGGACCGCCTTACGAGCAGTACTTC.